This T cell receptor (beta chain) was observed in a study of post-analysis software for immune sequencing data. Study information: Both relapsing-remitting and secondary progressive multiple sclerosis featured among the disease courses, as did progressive-relapsing multiple sclerosis.

General observations from the study: With TRBV5-6, TRBV5-1 and TRBV20-1 included, about five TRBV segments were more frequent in patients than in controls. Strong co-clustering by F measure linked samples that shared a preparation batch. Multiple sclerosis patients had significantly lower normalized Chao1 diversity than controls.

cDNA libraries for TCR beta contained unique molecular identifiers. About 540,000 cDNA molecules were obtained from around 0.96 to 9.9 million T cells. In TCRdb, the PCR reads were re-called with MiXCR into one record per CDR3 protein. The sample has 650,000 to 900,000 distinct CDR3 sequences; around 45% are singletons. In regard to this clonotype: The target antigen is unknown.

The ends were cut back, 2 bases at V and 3 bases at J, with 14 bases in the middle. In germline, CDR1 is MDHEN, CDR2 SYDVKM. This CDR3 spans 15 amino acids. The sample taken for sequencing was blood. The gene calls are TRBV28 and TRBJ2-7; D is uncertain. This TCR was sampled from a girl aged 10 to 17 with multiple sclerosis. CDR3 protein: CASSLIGPSFYEQYF. The CDR3 DNA is TGTGCCAGCAGTTTAATAGGGCCCTCTTTCTACGAGCAGTACTTC.